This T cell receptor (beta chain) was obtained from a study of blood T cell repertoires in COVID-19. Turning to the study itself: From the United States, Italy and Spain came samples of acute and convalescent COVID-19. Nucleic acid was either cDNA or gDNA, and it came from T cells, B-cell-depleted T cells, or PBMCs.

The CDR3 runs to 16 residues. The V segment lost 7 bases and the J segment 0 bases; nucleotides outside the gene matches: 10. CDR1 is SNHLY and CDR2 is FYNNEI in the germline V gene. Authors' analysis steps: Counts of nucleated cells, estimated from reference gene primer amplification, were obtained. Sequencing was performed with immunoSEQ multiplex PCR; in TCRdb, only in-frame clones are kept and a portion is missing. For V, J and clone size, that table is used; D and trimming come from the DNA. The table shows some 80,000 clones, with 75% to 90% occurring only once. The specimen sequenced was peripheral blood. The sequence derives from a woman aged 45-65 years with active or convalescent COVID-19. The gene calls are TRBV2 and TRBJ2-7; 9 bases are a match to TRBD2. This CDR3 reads CASTSASGDSSYEQYF. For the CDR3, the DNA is TGTGCCAGCACTTCGGCTAGCGGGGACAGCTCCTACGAGCAGTACTTC.